This T cell receptor beta chain emerged from a study of cytomegalovirus exposure and HLA in healthy donors. Whole-study results and caveats: Investigators reported more than 150 TCR beta chains as tied to cytomegalovirus.

Primers included in the PCR were 60 Vbeta and 13 Jbeta primers. Assay used: immunoSEQ multiplex PCR; TCRdb lists only in-frame clones, some missing. The sample includes 90,000 to 140,000 clones, about 83% of them seen just once. This clone came up once. Its antigen remains unknown. These donors, healthy bone marrow donors, were studied. CDR3 length equals 16 residues. CDR1 is LNHDA and CDR2 is SQIVND in the germline V gene (reference sequence). V gave up 4 bases and J gave up 0 bases, with 12 bases separating them. The sample comprised PBMCs. The clonotype comes from a man younger than 30 in good health and CMV-seronegative. The chain recombines TRBV19 with TRBJ1-4, with D possibly matching TRBD1 (6 bases). The CDR3 sequence: CASSTRHRATNEKLFF. In nucleotides, the CDR3 is TGTGCCAGTAGTACGCGTCACAGGGCAACTAATGAAAAACTGTTTTTT.